One and the same sample provided the 16 T cell receptor beta chains below, sequenced in a study of T cell changes during pregnancy in multiple sclerosis. Only in-frame clones appear in the TCRdb table, and some are missing; sequencing was by immunoSEQ multiplex PCR. The table records some 70,000 clones, 90% to 95% of them present only once. The sequenced sample was peripheral blood, obtained in the second trimester of pregnancy. All receptors come from a female donor in good health, enrolled as a control in a pregnancy study.

Here the CDR3 reads CASSLAGTGSSYEQYF. For the CDR3, the DNA is TGTGCCAGCAGCTTAGCTGGGACAGGGAGCTCCTACGAGCAGTACTTC. This sequence joins TRBV7-9 and TRBJ2-5; 9 bases match TRBD1. TRBJ2-7 matches the DNA end more closely, so the J call is doubtful. CDR3 length: 16 residues. Germline loops: CDR1 SEHNR, CDR2 FQNEAQ (reference sequence).

This CDR3 reads CAIPRERGNGYTF. The CDR3 DNA follows: TGTGCCATCCCAAGGGAGAGGGGGAACGGCTACACCTTC. V is TRBV6-6 and J is TRBJ1-2; a weak D match, TRBD1 (6 bases). This CDR3 spans 13 amino acids. With 10 bases removed from V and 8 bases from J, the gap between germline ends came to 20 bases. From germline, CDR1 is MNHNY and CDR2 SVGAGI (reference sequence).

The V call is TRBV12-5, the J call TRBJ2-1, with 10 bases that match TRBD2. Germline lookup yields CDR1 LGHNT and CDR2 FRNRAP. This CDR3 spans 14 amino acids. V dropped 7 bases and J dropped 7; count of bases not matched to a gene: 7. The CDR3 nucleotides read TGTGCTAGTGCCCTTAGCGGGGGGAGGAATGAGCAGTTCTTC. Its translation is CASALSGGRNEQFF.

This clone was detected a few times. This sequence joins TRBV6-5 and TRBJ1-6; D possibly corresponds to TRBD1 (5 bases). V was shortened by 2 bases and J by 9 bases, with 14 bases between the two germline ends. This CDR3 has 15 amino acids. The V gene's germline CDR1 is MNHEY and CDR2 SVGAGI. This chain's CDR3 is CASSYVRQGGSPLHF. CDR3 sequence (DNA): TGTGCCAGCAGTTACGTCAGGCAGGGAGGTTCACCCCTCCACTTT.

The gene calls are TRBV7-9 and TRBJ2-3, with D perhaps TRBD2 (6 bases). Germline CDR1 is SEHNR and CDR2 is FQNEAQ (reference sequence). This CDR3 is 16 amino acids long. Trimming stripped 5 bases from V and 0 bases from J, with 15 bases between. CDR3 sequence reads: CASSALGGSSTDTQYF. CDR3 nucleotides: TGTGCCAGCAGCGCTTTGGGGGGTTCTAGCACAGATACGCAGTATTTT.

The chain links TRBV6-1 to TRBJ2-5; 9 nucleotides align to TRBD1. J was trimmed by 1 base and V by 5 bases; bases with no gene match: 5. The CDR3 extends over 15 amino acids. Germline CDR1 is MNHNS and CDR2 is SASEGT. The CDR3 loop is CASSRGQGPQETQYF. In DNA, the CDR3 is TGTGCCAGCAGTAGGGGACAGGGCCCCCAAGAGACCCAGTACTTC.

This chain links TRBV4-3 with TRBJ1-1, with no clear D. Trimming left V 1 base short and J 1 base short, with 4 bases between. The CDR3 totals 13 residues. CDR1 and CDR2 from the germline V gene are LGHNA and YSLEER. CDR3 residues: CASSQGQNTEAFF. Written as DNA, the CDR3 is TGCGCCAGCAGCCAAGGGCAGAACACTGAAGCTTTCTTT.

The chain's CDR3 is CASSLPDRANTF. The CDR3 DNA is TGTGCCAGCTCACTCCCGGACAGGGCCAACACCTTC. The V gene is TRBV18, the J gene TRBJ1-2, with TRBD1 matching 8 bases. The V gene's germline CDR1 is KGHSH and CDR2 LQKENI. With 4 bases clipped from V and 12 bases from J, the junction kept 7 bases outside the gene matches. The CDR3 contains 12 residues.

The chain is built from TRBV18 and TRBJ2-5; D is ambiguous. Germline V lookup: CDR1 KGHSH, CDR2 LQKENI. The CDR3 has 16 amino acids. V shed 3 bases and J shed 0 bases, with 14 bases lying between them. The CDR3 DNA follows: TGTGCCAGCTCACCCTCGGCGGTACCCAACCAAGAGACCCAGTACTTC. It encodes CASSPSAVPNQETQYF.

The genes are TRBV5-6 and TRBJ2-3; a possible D gene is TRBD2 (6 bases). Trimming pared 1 base from V and 0 bases from J, leaving 9 bases between. There are 15 residues in the CDR3. Germline CDR1 SGHDT, CDR2 YYEEEE. The CDR3 sequence is CASSLWRGSTDTQYF. Here the CDR3 DNA reads TGTGCCAGCAGCTTGTGGCGGGGAAGCACAGATACGCAGTATTTT.

The V call is TRBV13, the J call TRBJ1-5; D possibly corresponds to TRBD1 (5 bases). Germline-derived CDR1 and CDR2 are PRHDT and FYEKMQ (reference sequence). Trimming took 0 bases from V and 3 from J, leaving 9 bases between them. The CDR3 runs to 15 residues. The CDR3 sequence is CASSLGRQLNQPQHF. In DNA form, the CDR3 reads TGTGCCAGCAGCTTAGGACGACAGCTCAATCAGCCCCAGCATTTT.

This chain connects TRBV6-5 to TRBJ1-3; no reliable D call. Per germline, CDR1 MNHEY and CDR2 SVGAGI. The CDR3 totals 13 residues. V dropped 6 bases and J dropped 2 bases, with 8 bases sitting between them. The DNA of the CDR3 is TGTGCCAGCAGCCGGGATCCTGGAAACACCATATATTTT. It yields the protein CASSRDPGNTIYF.

The CDR3 sequence: CASSSAERGGGEQYF. DNA for the CDR3: TGTGCCAGCAGTTCGGCGGAGCGGGGGGGCGGCGAGCAGTACTTC. This chain joins TRBV7-3 and TRBJ2-7, with 10 bases aligning to TRBD2. CDR1 is SGHTA and CDR2 is FQGTGA in the germline V gene. The CDR3 spans 15 residues. The trim removed 6 bases at V and 6 bases at J, leaving 11 bases unmatched.

The V and J genes are TRBV7-6 and TRBJ2-1; D unclear. Germline loops: CDR1 SGHVS, CDR2 FNYEAQ. The CDR3 loop spans 17 amino acids. Trimming left V 3 bases short and J 1 base short, with 16 bases between. The CDR3 coding sequence is TGTGCCAGCAGCTTTCGTAGACTTTTTAATTCCTACAATGAGCAGTTCTTC. This translates into CASSFRRLFNSYNEQFF.

CDR3 amino acids: CASSYPPGQGDRRAFF. The CDR3 DNA follows: TGTGCCAGCAGCTACCCGCCGGGACAGGGGGACCGGCGAGCTTTCTTT. The rearrangement links TRBV7-2 to TRBJ1-1; 11 bases match TRBD1. The CDR3 extends over 16 amino acids. Germline CDR1 SGHTA, CDR2 FQGNSA. The J segment lost 10 bases and the V segment lost 4 bases, leaving 14 bases of the junction unmatched.

The chain is built from TRBV2 and TRBJ1-5; 10 bases line up with TRBD1. The germline V gene encodes CDR1 SNHLY and CDR2 FYNNEI. The CDR3 spans 15 residues. After removal of 6 bases from V and 5 bases from J, the junction contained 7 bases not matched to a gene. CDR3 bases: TGTGCCAGCAGCGCCGACAGGGGGCTCGATCAGCCCCAGCATTTT. It yields the protein CASSADRGLDQPQHF.